The sequence of this TCR beta chain was determined in a study of T-cell reconstitution after alpha-beta-depleted transplantation in children (dated by TCRdb to 2016 to 2017). Broadly, across the study: T-cell immune reconstitution after TCRalphabeta/CD19-depleted allogeneic hematopoietic cell transplantation in children was quantitatively tracked in the study by means of TCR repertoire profiling.

Broader findings and caveats from the paper: The apparently early recovery of alphabetaT-cell counts about two months after transplant reportedly depended on only several hundred rapidly expanded clones that came from non-depleted graft cells. Hyperexpanded clone frequencies declined over subsequent months; after one year, T-cell counts and TCRbeta diversity were mostly attributed to newly produced T cells. The high TCRbeta diversity at day 60 in some patients was ascribed to recipient T cells and intrathymic progenitors that had survived conditioning.

CDR3 length: 16 amino acids, cysteine to phenylalanine. The retained sequence is limited to the CDR3, 48 bases, with the frame set at the first base. Relative to germline, V is 5 bases shorter and J is 0 bases shorter, with 14 bases between their ends. CDR1 MNHEY and CDR2 SMNVEV were looked up in the germline V gene (reference sequence). Library prep was done by PCR. Data came from an Illumina HiSeq 2500. TCR library preparation used molecular barcoding, with unique molecular identifiers applied to normalize quantification of the TCRbeta repertoire. Starting from the raw public reads, TCRdb applied fastp trimming at Q25, assembled clones with MiXCR and retained in-frame beta chains. Duplicate CDR3 protein sequences are folded into a single record with the most common DNA and genes. The sample table records 110,000 or so distinct CDR3 sequences; about 6.5% of these occur just once. The top ten clones comprise roughly 25% of the sample.

Notes on this clonotype: The specificity of this receptor is unknown. Base qualities were left out, and no much larger clone turns up one base away.

This specimen's treatment or condition label, interpreted: allogeneic hematopoietic cell transplantation with graft depleted of TCRalphabeta T cells and CD19 B cells. The transplant recipients were children given TCRalphabeta/CD19-depleted allogeneic hematopoietic cell grafts. The receptor's source is a male patient between 2 and 15 years old who had a stem cell transplant for acute lymphoblastic leukemia, so the T cells may come from the graft donor. The sequence links TRBV27 to TRBJ2-4, and the D gene may be TRBD1, 5 bases matching. Sample: PBMCs, mostly from graft donor cells, taken 360 days after TCRalphabeta/CD19-depleted stem cell transplant. The CDR3: CASSPQDSLAKNIQYF. The sequenced DNA: TGTGCCAGCAGTCCCCAAGACAGTCTAGCCAAAAACATTCAGTACTTC.